This T cell receptor beta chain appears in the sequencing data of a study of blood T cell repertoires in COVID-19. The method was immunoSEQ multiplex PCR; TCRdb's version includes in-frame clones alone and lacks a portion of them. The table records 250,000 or so clones, 89% of them present only once. V lost 4 bases and J lost 7, with 11 bases in between. CDR1 is SGDLS and CDR2 is YYNGEE in the germline V gene. This CDR3 has 13 amino acids. Sequenced input: peripheral blood. The TCR comes from a woman aged 40 to 49 who had recovered from COVID-19. The gene calls are TRBV9 and TRBJ1-4, with a tentative D call TRBD1 (6 bases). The CDR3, as DNA: TGTGCCAGCAGCCCCCGGACAGCTGAAAAACTGTTTTTT. It is translated as CASSPRTAEKLFF.